This T cell receptor (beta chain) was sequenced for a study of technical replicates of blood from a handful of donors. In its sample, this clone was seen once. TCRdb's copy holds only in-frame clones and misses some; the assay was immunoSEQ multiplex PCR. The sample lists fewer than 70,000 clones, 94% seen once, with approximately 0.2% in the top ten. The V end lost 5 bases, the J end lost 3 bases, and 19 bases lay between the germline ends. The CDR3 covers 16 residues. Germline CDR1 reads SGHAT; CDR2 reads FQNNGV. The sequenced sample was T cells isolated from PBMCs. The rearrangement joins TRBV11-2 to TRBJ1-2; maybe TRBD1 (6 bases). The clonotype originates from a human donor in good health. In DNA form, the CDR3 reads TGTGCCAGCAGCGAAGGGGAGCTGGGGGGGCACTATGGCTACACCTTC. Protein: CASSEGELGGHYGYTF.